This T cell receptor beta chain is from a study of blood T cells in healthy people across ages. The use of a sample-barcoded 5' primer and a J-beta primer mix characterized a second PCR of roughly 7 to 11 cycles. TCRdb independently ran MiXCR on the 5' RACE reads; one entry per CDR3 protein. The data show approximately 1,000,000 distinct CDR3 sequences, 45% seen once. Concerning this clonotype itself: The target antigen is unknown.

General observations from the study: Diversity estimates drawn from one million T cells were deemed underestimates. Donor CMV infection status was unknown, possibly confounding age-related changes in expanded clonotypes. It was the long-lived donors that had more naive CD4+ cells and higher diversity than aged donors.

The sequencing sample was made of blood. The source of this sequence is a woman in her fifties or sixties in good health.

The CDR3: CASSKVAEPADTQYF. DNA for the CDR3: TGTGCCAGCAGCAAAGTTGCGGAACCGGCAGATACGCAGTATTTT. This chain links TRBV21-1 with TRBJ2-3. TRBV21-1 is designated a pseudogene. This CDR3 has 15 amino acids.